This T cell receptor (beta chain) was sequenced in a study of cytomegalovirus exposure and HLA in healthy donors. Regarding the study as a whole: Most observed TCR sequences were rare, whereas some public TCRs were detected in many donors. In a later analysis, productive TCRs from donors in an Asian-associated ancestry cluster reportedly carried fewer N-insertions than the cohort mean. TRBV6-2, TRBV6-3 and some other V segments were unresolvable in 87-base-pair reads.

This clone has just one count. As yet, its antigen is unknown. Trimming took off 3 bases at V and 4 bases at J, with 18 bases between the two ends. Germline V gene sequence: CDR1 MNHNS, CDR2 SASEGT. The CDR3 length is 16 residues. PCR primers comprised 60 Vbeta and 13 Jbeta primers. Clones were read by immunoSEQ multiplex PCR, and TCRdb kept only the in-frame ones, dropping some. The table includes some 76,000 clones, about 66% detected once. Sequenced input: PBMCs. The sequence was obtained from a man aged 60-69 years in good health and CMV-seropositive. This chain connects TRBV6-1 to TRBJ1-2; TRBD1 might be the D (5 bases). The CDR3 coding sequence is TGTGCCAGCAGTGACCGCAGGGAAAGTTGGGTCTATGGCTACACCTTC. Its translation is CASSDRRESWVYGYTF.